This T cell receptor (beta chain) was recorded in a study of shared clonotypes between healthy human individuals. Germline loops: CDR1 LNHNV, CDR2 YYDKDF (reference sequence). The CDR3 covers 15 residues. Trimming pared 4 bases from V and 1 base from J, leaving 12 bases between. Each sorted subset replicate got 200 ng genomic DNA, roughly 30,000 genomes. TCRdb keeps only in-frame clones here, not all; method: immunoSEQ multiplex PCR. Here the sample spans more than 2 million clones, 85% to 95% being singletons. CD45RO-negative, CCR7-positively selected cells formed the naive CD8 fraction, excluding terminally differentiated effector memory CD45RA+ cells.

The receptor was derived from a man between 18 and 35 years old in good health. Some clones in this sample may be carry-over from other donors' samples. Specimen: naive CD8+ T cells from PBMCs. This rearrangement joins TRBV15 to TRBJ2-3; the D is unclear. CDR3 sequence: CATSKGFSGTDTQYF. CDR3 coding DNA: TGTGCCACCAGCAAAGGGTTTAGTGGCACAGATACGCAGTATTTT.